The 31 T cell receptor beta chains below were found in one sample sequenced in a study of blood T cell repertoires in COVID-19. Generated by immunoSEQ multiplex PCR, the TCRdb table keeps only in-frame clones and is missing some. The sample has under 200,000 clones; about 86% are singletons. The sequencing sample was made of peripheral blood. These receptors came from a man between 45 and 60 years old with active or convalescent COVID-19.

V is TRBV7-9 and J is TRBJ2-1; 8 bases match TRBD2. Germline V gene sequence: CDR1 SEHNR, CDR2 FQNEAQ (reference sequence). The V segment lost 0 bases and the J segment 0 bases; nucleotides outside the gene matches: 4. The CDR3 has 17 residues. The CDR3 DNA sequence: TGTGCCAGCAGCTTAGCGCGAGGGACTAGCTCCTACAATGAGCAGTTCTTC. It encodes CASSLARGTSSYNEQFF. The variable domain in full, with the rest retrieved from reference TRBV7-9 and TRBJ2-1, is DTGVSQNPRHKITKRGQNVTFRCDPISEHNRLYWYRQTLGQGPEFLTYFQNEAQLEKSRLLSDRFSAERPKGSFSTLEIQRTEQGDSAMYLCASSLARGTSSYNEQFFGPGTRLTVL.

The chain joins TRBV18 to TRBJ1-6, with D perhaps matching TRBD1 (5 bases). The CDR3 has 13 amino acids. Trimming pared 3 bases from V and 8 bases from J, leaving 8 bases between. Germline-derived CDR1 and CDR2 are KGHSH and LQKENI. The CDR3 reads CASSPQGYSPLHF. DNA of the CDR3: TGTGCCAGCTCACCTCAGGGATATTCACCCCTCCACTTT. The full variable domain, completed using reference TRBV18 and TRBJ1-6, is NAGVMQNPRHLVRRRGQEARLRCSPMKGHSHVYWYRQLPEEGLKFMVYLQKENIIDESGMPKERFSAEFPKEGPSILRIQQVVRGDSAAYFCASSPQGYSPLHFGNGTRLTVT.

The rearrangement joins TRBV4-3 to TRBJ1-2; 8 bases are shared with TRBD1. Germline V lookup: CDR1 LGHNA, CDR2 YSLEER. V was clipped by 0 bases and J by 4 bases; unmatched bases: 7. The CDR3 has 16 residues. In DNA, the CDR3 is TGCGCCAGCAGCCAAGATCCCCAGGGGGCTAGCTATGGCTACACCTTC. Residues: CASSQDPQGASYGYTF.

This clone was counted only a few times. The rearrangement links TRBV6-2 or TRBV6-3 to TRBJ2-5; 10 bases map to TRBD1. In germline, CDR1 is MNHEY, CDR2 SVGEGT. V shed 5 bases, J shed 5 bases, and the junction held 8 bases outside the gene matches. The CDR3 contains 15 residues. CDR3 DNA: TGTGCCAGCAGTCCCCGGGGACAGGGGTTGGAGACCCAGTACTTC. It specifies CASSPRGQGLETQYF.

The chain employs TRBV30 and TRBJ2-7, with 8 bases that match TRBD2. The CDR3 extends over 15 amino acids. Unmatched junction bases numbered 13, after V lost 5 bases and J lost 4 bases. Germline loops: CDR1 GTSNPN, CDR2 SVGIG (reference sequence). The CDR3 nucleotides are TGTGCCTGGGGTTTCTCTAGCGGGCTCAAGTACGAGCAGTACTTC. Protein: CAWGFSSGLKYEQYF. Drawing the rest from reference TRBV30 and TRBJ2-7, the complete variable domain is SQTIHQWPATLVQPVGSPLSLECTVEGTSNPNLYWYRQAAGRGLQLLFYSVGIGQISSEVPQNLSASRPQDRQFILSSKKLLLSDSGFYLCAWGFSSGLKYEQYFGPGTRLTVT.

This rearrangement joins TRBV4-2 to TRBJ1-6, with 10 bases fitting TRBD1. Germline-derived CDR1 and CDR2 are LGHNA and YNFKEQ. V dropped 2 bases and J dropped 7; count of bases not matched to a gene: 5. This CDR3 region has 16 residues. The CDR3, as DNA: TGTGCCAGCAGCCAATCACCGGGACAGGGGAATTCACCCCTCCACTTT. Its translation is CASSQSPGQGNSPLHF.

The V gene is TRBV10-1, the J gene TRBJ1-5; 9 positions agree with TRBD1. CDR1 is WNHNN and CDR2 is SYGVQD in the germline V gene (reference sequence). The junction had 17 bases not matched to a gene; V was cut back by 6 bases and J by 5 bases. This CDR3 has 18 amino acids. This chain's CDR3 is CASRETTKDRGIHQPQHF. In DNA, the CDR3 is TGCGCCAGCAGAGAAACTACAAAGGACAGGGGAATTCATCAGCCCCAGCATTTT.

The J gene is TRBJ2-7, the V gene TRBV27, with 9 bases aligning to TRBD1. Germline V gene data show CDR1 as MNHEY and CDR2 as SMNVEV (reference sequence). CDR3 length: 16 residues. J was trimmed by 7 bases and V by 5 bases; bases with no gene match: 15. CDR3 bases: TGTGCCAGCAGTCTTCAGCCGGGACAGGGCATAGGGGAGCAGTACTTC. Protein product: CASSLQPGQGIGEQYF.

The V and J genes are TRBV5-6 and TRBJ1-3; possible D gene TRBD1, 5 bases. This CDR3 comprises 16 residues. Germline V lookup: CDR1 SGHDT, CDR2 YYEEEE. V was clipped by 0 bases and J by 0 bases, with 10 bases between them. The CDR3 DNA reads TGTGCCAGCAGCTTGGGGAGACAGTTCTCTGGAAACACCATATATTTT. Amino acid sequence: CASSLGRQFSGNTIYF.

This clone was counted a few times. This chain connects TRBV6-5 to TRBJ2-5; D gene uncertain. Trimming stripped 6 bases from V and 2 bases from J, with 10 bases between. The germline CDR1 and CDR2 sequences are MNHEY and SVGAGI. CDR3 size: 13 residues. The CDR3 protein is CASSRRQQETQYF. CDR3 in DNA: TGTGCCAGCAGCCGCAGGCAACAAGAGACCCAGTACTTC.

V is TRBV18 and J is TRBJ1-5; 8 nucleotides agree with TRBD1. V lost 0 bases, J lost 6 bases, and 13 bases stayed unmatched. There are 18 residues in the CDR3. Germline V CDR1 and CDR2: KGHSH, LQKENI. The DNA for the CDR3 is TGTGCCAGCTCACCACCACCGTCCGGGACAGGTATATTTCAGCCCCAGCATTTT. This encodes CASSPPPSGTGIFQPQHF.

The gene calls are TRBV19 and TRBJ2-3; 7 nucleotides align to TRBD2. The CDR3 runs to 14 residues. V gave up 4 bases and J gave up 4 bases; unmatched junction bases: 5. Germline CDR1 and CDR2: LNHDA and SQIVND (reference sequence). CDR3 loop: CASSRASGSDTQYF. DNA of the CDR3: TGTGCCAGTAGTAGGGCTAGCGGATCAGATACGCAGTATTTT.

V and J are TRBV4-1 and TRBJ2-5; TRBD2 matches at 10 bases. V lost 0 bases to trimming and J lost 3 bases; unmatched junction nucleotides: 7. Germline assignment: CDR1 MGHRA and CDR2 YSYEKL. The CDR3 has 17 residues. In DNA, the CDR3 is TGCGCCAGCAGCCAAGATCCCAGCGGGGGGGCGAAAGAGACCCAGTACTTC. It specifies CASSQDPSGGAKETQYF.

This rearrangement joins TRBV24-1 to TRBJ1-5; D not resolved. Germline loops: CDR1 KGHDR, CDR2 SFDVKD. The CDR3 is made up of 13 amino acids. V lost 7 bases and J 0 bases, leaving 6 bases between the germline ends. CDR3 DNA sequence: TGTGCCACCAGCACAAATAGCAATCAGCCCCAGCATTTT. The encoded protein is CATSTNSNQPQHF.

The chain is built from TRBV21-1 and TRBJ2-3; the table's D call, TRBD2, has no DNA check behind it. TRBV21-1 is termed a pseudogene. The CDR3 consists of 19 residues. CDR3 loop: CASSKGRGGLAGHTDTQYF. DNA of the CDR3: TGTGCCAGCAGCAAGGGTAGAGGCGGACTAGCGGGACATACAGATACGCAGTATTTT.

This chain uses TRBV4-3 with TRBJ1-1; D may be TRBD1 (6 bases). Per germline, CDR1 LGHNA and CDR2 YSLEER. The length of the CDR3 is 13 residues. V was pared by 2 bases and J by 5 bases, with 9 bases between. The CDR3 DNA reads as TGCGCCAGCAGCCAACAGACAGGAACTGAAGCTTTCTTT. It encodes CASSQQTGTEAFF.

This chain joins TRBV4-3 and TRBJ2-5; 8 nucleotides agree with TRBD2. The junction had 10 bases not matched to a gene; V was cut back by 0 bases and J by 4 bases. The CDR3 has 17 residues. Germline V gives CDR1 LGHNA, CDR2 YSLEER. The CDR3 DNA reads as TGCGCCAGCAGCCAAGATATGAGCGGTCGGGGGGGAGAGACCCAGTACTTC. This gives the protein CASSQDMSGRGGETQYF.

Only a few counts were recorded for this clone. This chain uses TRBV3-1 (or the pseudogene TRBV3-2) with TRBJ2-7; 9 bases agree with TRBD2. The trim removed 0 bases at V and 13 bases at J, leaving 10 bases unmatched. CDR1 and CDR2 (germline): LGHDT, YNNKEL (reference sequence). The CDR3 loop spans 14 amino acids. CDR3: CASSQDVLAGPTYF. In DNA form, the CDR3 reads TGTGCCAGCAGCCAAGATGTTCTAGCGGGACCAACCTACTTC.

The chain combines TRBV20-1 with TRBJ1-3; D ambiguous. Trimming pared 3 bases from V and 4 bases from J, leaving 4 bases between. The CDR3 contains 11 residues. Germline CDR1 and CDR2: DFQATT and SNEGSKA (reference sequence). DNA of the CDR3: TGCAGTGCTAGTACAGGAAACACCATATATTTT. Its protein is CSASTGNTIYF.

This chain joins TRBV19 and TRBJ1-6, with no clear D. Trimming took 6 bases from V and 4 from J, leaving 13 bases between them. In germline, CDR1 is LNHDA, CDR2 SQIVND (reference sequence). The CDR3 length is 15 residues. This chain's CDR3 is CASRAAGQYNSPLHF. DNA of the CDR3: TGTGCCAGTAGGGCCGCGGGTCAATATAATTCACCCCTCCACTTT. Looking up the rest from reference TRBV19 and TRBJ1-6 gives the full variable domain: DGGITQSPKYLFRKEGQNVTLSCEQNLNHDAMYWYRQDPGQGLRLIYYSQIVNDFQKGDIAEGYSVSREKKESFPLTVTSAQKNPTAFYLCASRAAGQYNSPLHFGNGTRLTVT.

This chain's CDR3 is CASSPGHPREQYF. In nucleotides, the CDR3 is TGTGCCAGCAGCCCGGGACATCCGAGGGAGCAGTACTTC. V gene TRBV3-1 (or the pseudogene TRBV3-2) combines with J gene TRBJ2-7; TRBD1 is a possible D gene (6 bases). V shed 4 bases and J shed 7 bases, with 14 bases lying between them. CDR3 size: 13 residues. Germline CDR1 reads LGHDT; CDR2 reads YNNKEL (reference sequence).

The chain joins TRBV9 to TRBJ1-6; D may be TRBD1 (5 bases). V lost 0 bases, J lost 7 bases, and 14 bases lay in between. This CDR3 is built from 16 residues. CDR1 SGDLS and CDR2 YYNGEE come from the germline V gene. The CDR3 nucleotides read TGTGCCAGCAGCGTAGAGCCCGACAGTAAGAATTCACCCCTCCACTTT. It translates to CASSVEPDSKNSPLHF.

The CDR3 nucleotides read TGTGCCAGCAGGCTCAGGACAGCAACTAATGAAAAACTGTTTTTT. Translation gives CASRLRTATNEKLFF. This rearrangement joins TRBV2 to TRBJ1-4; possible D gene TRBD1, 6 bases. The CDR3 extends over 15 amino acids. Germline CDR1 is SNHLY and CDR2 is FYNNEI. V gave up 6 bases and J gave up 0 bases, with 11 bases separating them.

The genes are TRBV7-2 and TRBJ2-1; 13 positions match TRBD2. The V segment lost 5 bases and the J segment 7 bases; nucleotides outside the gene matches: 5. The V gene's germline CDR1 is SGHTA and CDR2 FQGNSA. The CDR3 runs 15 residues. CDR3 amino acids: CASSRTSGSRNEQFF. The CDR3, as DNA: TGTGCCAGCAGCCGGACTAGCGGGAGTCGGAATGAGCAGTTCTTC. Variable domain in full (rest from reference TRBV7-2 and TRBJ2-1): GAGVSQSPSNKVTEKGKDVELRCDPISGHTALYWYRQSLGQGLEFLIYFQGNSAPDKSGLPSDRFSAERTGGSVSTLTIQRTQQEDSAVYLCASSRTSGSRNEQFFGPGTRLTVL.

CDR3 amino acids: CASSPVRENEKLFF. The CDR3 bases are TGTGCCAGCAGTCCCGTCCGGGAGAATGAAAAACTGTTTTTT. This chain uses TRBV6-2 or TRBV6-3 with TRBJ1-4; D is undetermined. V was trimmed by 5 bases and J by 5 bases, leaving 12 bases between them. This CDR3 has 14 residues. Germline loops: CDR1 MNHEY, CDR2 SVGEGT.

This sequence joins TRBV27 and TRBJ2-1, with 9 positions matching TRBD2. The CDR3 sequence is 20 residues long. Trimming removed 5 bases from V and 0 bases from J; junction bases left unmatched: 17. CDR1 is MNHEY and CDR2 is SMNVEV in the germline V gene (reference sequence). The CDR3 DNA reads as TGTGCCAGCAGTCCCCTCAAGACTAGCGGAGTTAGGAGCTCCTACAATGAGCAGTTCTTC. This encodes CASSPLKTSGVRSSYNEQFF.

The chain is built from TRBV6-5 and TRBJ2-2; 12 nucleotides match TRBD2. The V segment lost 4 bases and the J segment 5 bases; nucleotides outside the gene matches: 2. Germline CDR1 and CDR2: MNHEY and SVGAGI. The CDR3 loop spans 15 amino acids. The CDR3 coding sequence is TGTGCCAGCAGTTTCGGACTAGCGGGGACCGGGGAGCTGTTTTTT. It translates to CASSFGLAGTGELFF.

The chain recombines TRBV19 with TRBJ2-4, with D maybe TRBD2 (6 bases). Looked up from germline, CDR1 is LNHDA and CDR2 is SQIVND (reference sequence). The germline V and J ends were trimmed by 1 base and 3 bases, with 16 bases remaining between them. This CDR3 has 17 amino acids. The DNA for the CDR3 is TGTGCCAGTAGTATAGGTTGGTCTAGCGCGTACAAAAACATTCAGTACTTC. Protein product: CASSIGWSSAYKNIQYF. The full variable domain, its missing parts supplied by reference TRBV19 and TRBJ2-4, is DGGITQSPKYLFRKEGQNVTLSCEQNLNHDAMYWYRQDPGQGLRLIYYSQIVNDFQKGDIAEGYSVSREKKESFPLTVTSAQKNPTAFYLCASSIGWSSAYKNIQYFGAGTRLSVL.

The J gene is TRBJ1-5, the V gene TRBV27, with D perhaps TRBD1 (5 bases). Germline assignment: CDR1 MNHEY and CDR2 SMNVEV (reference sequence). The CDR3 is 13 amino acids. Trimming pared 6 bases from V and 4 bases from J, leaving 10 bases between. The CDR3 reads CASSLQGNQPQHF. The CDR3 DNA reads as TGTGCCAGCAGCCTTCAGGGAAATCAGCCCCAGCATTTT.

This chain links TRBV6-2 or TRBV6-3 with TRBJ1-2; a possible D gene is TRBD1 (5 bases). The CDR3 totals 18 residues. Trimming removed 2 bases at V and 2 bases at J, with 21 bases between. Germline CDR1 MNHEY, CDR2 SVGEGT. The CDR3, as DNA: TGTGCCAGCAGTTACCCCACCGGGACTCCCCTAAGGAACTATGGCTACACCTTC. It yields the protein CASSYPTGTPLRNYGYTF.

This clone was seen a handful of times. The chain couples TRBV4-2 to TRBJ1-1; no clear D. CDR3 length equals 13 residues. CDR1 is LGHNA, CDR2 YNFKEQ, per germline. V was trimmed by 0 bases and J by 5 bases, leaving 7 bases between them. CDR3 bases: TGTGCCAGCAGCCAAGAAGAGAGGACTGAAGCTTTCTTT. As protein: CASSQEERTEAFF.